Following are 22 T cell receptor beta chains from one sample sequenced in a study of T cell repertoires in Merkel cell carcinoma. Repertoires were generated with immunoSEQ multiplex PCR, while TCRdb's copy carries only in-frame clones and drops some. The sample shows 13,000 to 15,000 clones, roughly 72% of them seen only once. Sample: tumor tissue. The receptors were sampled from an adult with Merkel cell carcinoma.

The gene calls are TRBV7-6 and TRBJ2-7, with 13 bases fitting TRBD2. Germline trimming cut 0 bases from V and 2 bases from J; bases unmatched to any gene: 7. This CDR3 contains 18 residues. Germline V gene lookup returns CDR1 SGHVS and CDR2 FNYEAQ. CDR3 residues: CASSLAWTSGSGAYEQYF. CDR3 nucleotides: TGTGCCAGCAGCTTAGCGTGGACTAGCGGGAGTGGGGCCTACGAGCAGTACTTC.

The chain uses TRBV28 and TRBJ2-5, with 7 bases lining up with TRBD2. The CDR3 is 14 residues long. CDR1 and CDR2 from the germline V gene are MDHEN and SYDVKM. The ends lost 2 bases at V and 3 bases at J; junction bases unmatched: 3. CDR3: CASSLSLAEETQYF. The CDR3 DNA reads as TGTGCCAGCAGTTTAAGTCTAGCGGAAGAGACCCAGTACTTC.

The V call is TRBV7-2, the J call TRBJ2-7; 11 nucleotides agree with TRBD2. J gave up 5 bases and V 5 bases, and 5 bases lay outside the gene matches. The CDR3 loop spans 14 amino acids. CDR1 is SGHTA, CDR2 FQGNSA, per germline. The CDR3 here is CASSLTSGGHEQYF. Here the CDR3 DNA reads TGTGCCAGCAGCCTTACTAGCGGGGGTCACGAGCAGTACTTC.

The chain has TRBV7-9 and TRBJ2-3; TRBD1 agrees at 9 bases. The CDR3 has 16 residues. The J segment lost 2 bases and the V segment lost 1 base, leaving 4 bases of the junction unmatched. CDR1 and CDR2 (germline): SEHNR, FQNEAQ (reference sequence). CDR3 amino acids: CASSLDRGPHTDTQYF. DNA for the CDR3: TGTGCCAGCAGCTTAGACAGGGGGCCACACACAGATACGCAGTATTTT.

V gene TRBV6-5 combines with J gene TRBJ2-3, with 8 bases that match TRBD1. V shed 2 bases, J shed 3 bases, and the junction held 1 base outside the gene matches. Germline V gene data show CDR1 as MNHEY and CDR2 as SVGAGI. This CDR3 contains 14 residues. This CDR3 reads CASSYGTGTDTQYF. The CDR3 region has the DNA TGTGCCAGCAGTTACGGGACAGGAACAGATACGCAGTATTTT.

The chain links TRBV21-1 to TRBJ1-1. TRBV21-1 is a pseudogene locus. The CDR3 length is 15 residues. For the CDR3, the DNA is TGTGCCAGCAGCATAGCCCATAGGGGGGACACTGAAGCTTTCTTT. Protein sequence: CASSIAHRGDTEAFF.

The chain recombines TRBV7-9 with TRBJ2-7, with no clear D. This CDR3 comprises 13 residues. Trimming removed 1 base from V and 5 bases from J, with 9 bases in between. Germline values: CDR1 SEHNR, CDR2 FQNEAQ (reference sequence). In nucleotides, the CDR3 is TGTGCCAGCAGCTTAGGAACAGACCACGAGCAGTACTTC. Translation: CASSLGTDHEQYF.

This chain's CDR3 is CSAVSMPEQYF. The CDR3 DNA is TGCAGTGCCGTCAGCATGCCCGAGCAGTACTTC. This chain connects TRBV20-1 to TRBJ2-7; D is undetermined. The germline V gene has CDR1 DFQATT and CDR2 SNEGSKA (reference sequence). CDR3 length equals 11 residues. Deletions cut 6 bases from V and 6 bases from J, with 12 bases between.

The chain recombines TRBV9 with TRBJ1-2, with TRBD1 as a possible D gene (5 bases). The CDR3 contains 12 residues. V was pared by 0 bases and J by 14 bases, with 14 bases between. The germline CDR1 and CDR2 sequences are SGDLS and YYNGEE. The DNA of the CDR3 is TGTGCCAGCAGCGTAGGGACGAGGGGTCTTACCTTC. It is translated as CASSVGTRGLTF.

The CDR3 sequence is CASSVVQGGYEQFF. Here the CDR3 DNA reads TGTGCCAGCAGCGTAGTACAGGGGGGCTATGAGCAGTTCTTC. The genes are TRBV9 and TRBJ2-1; 8 bases align to TRBD1. This CDR3 comprises 14 residues. Losses at the gene ends were 0 bases for V and 8 bases for J; bases not matched to a gene: 4. Germline loops: CDR1 SGDLS, CDR2 YYNGEE.

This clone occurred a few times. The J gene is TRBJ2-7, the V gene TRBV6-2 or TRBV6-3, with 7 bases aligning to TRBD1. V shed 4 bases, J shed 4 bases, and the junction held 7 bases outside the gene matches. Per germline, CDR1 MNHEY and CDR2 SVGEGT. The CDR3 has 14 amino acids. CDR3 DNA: TGTGCCAGCAGTTGGCCGGGACAGCAATACGAGCAGTACTTC. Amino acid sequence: CASSWPGQQYEQYF.

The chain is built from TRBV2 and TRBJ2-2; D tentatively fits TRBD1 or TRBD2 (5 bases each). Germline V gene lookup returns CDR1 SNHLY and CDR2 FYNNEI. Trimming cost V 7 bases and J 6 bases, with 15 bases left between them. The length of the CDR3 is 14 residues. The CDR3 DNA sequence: TGTGCCAGCATTGGGGCGGGCCGGTCCGGGGAGCTGTTTTTT. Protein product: CASIGAGRSGELFF.

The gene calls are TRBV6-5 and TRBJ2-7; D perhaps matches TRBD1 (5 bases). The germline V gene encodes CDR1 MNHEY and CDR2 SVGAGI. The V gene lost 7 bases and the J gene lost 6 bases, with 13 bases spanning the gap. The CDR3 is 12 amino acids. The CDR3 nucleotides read TGTGCCAGCAATCTCTACAGGTCCGAGCAGTACTTC. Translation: CASNLYRSEQYF.

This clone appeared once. The CDR3 region is CASSRPDASNQPQHF. The CDR3 DNA follows: TGTGCCAGCAGCCGGCCCGATGCGAGCAATCAGCCCCAGCATTTT. V usage is TRBV28 and J usage is TRBJ1-5; D remains unclear. Trimming pared 6 bases from V and 1 base from J, leaving 13 bases between. This CDR3 has 15 residues. Looked up from germline, CDR1 is MDHEN and CDR2 is SYDVKM.

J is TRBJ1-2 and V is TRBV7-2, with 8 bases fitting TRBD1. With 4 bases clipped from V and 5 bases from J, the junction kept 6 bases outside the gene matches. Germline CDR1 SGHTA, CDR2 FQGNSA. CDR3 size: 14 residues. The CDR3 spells CASSSGQGEYGYTF. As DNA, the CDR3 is TGTGCCAGCAGCTCCGGACAGGGCGAATATGGCTACACCTTC.

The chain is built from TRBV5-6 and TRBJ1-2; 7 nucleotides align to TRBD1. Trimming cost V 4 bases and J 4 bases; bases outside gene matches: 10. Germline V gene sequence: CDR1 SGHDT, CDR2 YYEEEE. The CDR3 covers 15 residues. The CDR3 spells CASSQDRILIYGYTF. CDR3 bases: TGTGCCAGCAGCCAGGACAGGATTCTGATCTATGGCTACACCTTC. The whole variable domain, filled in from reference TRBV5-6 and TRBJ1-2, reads DAGVTQSPTHLIKTRGQQVTLRCSPKSGHDTVSWYQQALGQGPQFIFQYYEEEERQRGNFPDRFSGHQFPNYSSELNVNALLLGDSALYLCASSQDRILIYGYTFGSGTRLTVV.

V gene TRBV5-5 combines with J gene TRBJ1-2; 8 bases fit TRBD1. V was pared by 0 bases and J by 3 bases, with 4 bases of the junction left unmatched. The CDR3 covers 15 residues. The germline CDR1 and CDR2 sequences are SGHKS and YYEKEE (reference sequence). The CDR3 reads CASSLGAGGDYGYTF. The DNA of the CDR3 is TGTGCCAGCAGCTTGGGGGCAGGGGGCGACTATGGCTACACCTTC.

This CDR3 reads CASSLGGTGGVSSPLHF. CDR3 bases: TGTGCCAGCAGCTTAGGCGGGACAGGGGGCGTCTCTTCACCCCTCCACTTT. V usage is TRBV7-2 and J usage is TRBJ1-6, with 12 bases aligning to TRBD1. The CDR3 spans 17 residues. J was trimmed by 9 bases and V by 1 base; bases with no gene match: 7. Per germline, CDR1 SGHTA and CDR2 FQGNSA.

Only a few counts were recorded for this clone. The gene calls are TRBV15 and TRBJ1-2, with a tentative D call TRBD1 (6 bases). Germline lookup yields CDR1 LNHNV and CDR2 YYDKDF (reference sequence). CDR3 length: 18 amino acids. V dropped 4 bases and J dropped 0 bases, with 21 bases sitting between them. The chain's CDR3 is CATSKEGVHTVTNYGYTF. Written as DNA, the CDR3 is TGTGCCACCAGCAAAGAGGGGGTGCACACAGTCACTAACTATGGCTACACCTTC.

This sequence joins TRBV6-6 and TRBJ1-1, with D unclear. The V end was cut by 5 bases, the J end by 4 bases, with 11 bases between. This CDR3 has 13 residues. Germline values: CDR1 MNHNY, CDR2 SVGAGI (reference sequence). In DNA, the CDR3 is TGTGCCAGCAGTCTGACGAGGACCACTGAAGCTTTCTTT. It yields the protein CASSLTRTTEAFF.

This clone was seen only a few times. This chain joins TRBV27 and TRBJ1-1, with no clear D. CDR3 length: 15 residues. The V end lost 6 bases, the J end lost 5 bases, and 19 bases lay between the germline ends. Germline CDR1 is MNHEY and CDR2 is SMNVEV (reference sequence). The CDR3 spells CASRQFWGSGTEAFF. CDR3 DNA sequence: TGTGCCAGCAGGCAATTTTGGGGTAGCGGGACTGAAGCTTTCTTT.

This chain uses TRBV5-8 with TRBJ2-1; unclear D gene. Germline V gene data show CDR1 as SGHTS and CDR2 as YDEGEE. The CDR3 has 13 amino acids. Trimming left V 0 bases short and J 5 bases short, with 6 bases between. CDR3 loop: CASSLVSDNEQFF. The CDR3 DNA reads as TGTGCCAGCAGCTTGGTCAGTGACAATGAGCAGTTCTTC. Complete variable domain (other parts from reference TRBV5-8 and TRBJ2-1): EAGVTQSPTHLIKTRGQQATLRCSPISGHTSVYWYQQALGLGLQFLLWYDEGEERNRGNFPPRFSGRQFPNYSSELNVNALELEDSALYLCASSLVSDNEQFFGPGTRLTVL.